This TCR beta chain came from a study of cytomegalovirus exposure and HLA in healthy donors. CDR1 MNHNS and CDR2 SASEGT come from the germline V gene. V dropped 7 bases and J dropped 8 bases, with 12 bases sitting between them. This CDR3 spans 13 amino acids. Only in-frame clones appear in the TCRdb table, and some are missing; sequencing was by immunoSEQ multiplex PCR. Among about 110,000 clones listed, 70% to 90% were seen once. The gene calls are TRBV6-1 and TRBJ1-6; D possibly corresponds to TRBD1 (5 bases). The source of this sequence is a young woman in good health and CMV-seropositive. Input material: PBMCs. The CDR3: CASKVAGYSPLHF. The CDR3 DNA reads TGTGCCAGCAAAGTCGCAGGGTATTCACCCCTCCACTTT.